Listed below are T cell receptor beta chains from one sample, sequenced in a study of OX40 agonist ivuxolimab in advanced cancers. Measured with immunoSEQ multiplex PCR; TCRdb has only the in-frame clones, and not every one. The data show roughly 100,000 clones, with under 95% seen just once and about 0.73% held by the top ten. The sample in question was CD4+ or CD8+ T cells sorted from blood, obtained in a trial of the OX40 agonist ivuxolimab. These receptors all stem from an adult with an advanced solid tumor such as melanoma, head and neck, liver or kidney cancer. The CDR3 runs from the conserved cysteine through the conserved F or W. A D gene is named only where the DNA matches it firmly. Expanded clones get a size class; other rows say once, few or many, or leave the size out.

D	V	size	J	DNA	CDR3
-	TRBV7-2	-	TRBJ1-4	TGTGCCAGCAGCCCCCAGTCAGCGCGGGGGGAAAAACTGTTTTTT	CASSPQSARGEKLFF
TRBD1	TRBV19	-	TRBJ2-7	TGTGCCAGTTCCAAGCCAGGGGGCCCGGGGCACGGCGAGCAGTACTTC	CASSKPGGPGHGEQYF
TRBD2	TRBV7-9	once	TRBJ2-7	TGTGCCAGCAGCTTAGTTACTAGCGGGACGAGCTCCTACGAGCAGTACTTC	CASSLVTSGTSSYEQYF
-	TRBV15	-	TRBJ2-5	TGTGCCACCAGCAGAAATAAGGTCCGTCAGTACTTC	CATSRNKVRQYF
TRBD1	TRBV6-4	-	TRBJ1-5	TGTGCCAGCAGTGAGCGGGTTCCGACAGGGATCAATCAGCCCCAGCATTTT	CASSERVPTGINQPQHF
TRBD1	TRBV7-2	once	TRBJ2-2	TGTGCCAGCAGCTTCGACAGGGATCCCGGGGAGCTGTTTTTT	CASSFDRDPGELFF
-	TRBV14	-	TRBJ1-2	TGTGCCAGCAGCCCTAATGGACAGATCTATGGCTACACCTTC	CASSPNGQIYGYTF
TRBD2	TRBV2	-	TRBJ2-5	TGTGCCAGCAGTGAGGGACTAGCGGGAGTCGAGACCCAGTACTTC	CASSEGLAGVETQYF
TRBD2	TRBV19	-	TRBJ2-3	TGTGCCAGTGGATTACTAGCGGGAGATTTAGATACGCAGTATTTT	CASGLLAGDLDTQYF
-	TRBV5-1	-	TRBJ1-2	TGCGCCAGCAGCCTAGACAGCTATGGCTACACCTTC	CASSLDSYGYTF
-	TRBV25-1	-	TRBJ2-1	TGTGCCAGCAGTGGTGACAGAAAGAATGAGCAGTTCTTC	CASSGDRKNEQFF
TRBD1	TRBV19	once	TRBJ2-3	TGTGCCAGTGGGACAGTAGGGACAGATACGCAGTATTTT	CASGTVGTDTQYF
-	TRBV9	-	TRBJ2-3	TGTGCCAGCAGCGTAGTAGGACGAAGCCCAGATACGCAGTATTTT	CASSVVGRSPDTQYF
-	TRBV5-5	-	TRBJ1-2	TGTGCCAGCAGCCCCTTAGGACAGTTGGATAACTATGGCTACACCTTC	CASSPLGQLDNYGYTF
TRBD2	TRBV6-1	-	TRBJ2-7	TGTGCCAGCAGTGATCCTCAGATCCCGGGGGGCTACGAGCAGTACTTC	CASSDPQIPGGYEQYF
-	TRBV9	once	TRBJ2-1	TGTGCCAGCAGCGTAGAGGGCTTCTCCTACAATGAGCAGTTCTTC	CASSVEGFSYNEQFF
TRBD2	TRBV4-1	-	TRBJ2-4	TGCGCCAGCAGCGGAAGAGCACTAGCGGTTTCTCCTGGGGCCAAAAACATTCAGTACTTC	CASSGRALAVSPGAKNIQYF
TRBD2	TRBV29-1	-	TRBJ2-5	TGCAGCGTTCTAGGACTAGCGAAGCAAGAGACCCAGTACTTC	CSVLGLAKQETQYF
-	TRBV4-3	-	TRBJ2-1	TGCGCCAGCAGCCGCCTACAGGGAATACAAACCTACAATGAGCAGTTCTTC	CASSRLQGIQTYNEQFF
-	TRBV7-9	-	TRBJ1-2	TGTGCCAGCAGCTTAGCGTTGTGGGATAGTAACTATGGCTACACCTTC	CASSLALWDSNYGYTF
TRBD2	TRBV18	-	TRBJ2-5	TGTGCCAGCTCACCGCGGACTAGCGGAGGAGGGGAGACCCAGTACTTC	CASSPRTSGGGETQYF
-	TRBV7-9	few	TRBJ1-2	TGTGCCAGCAGCTTGGGAGGGTTGATATCTGGCTACACCTTC	CASSLGGLISGYTF